These 2 T cell receptor beta chains share one sample of origin, sequenced in a study of monozygotic twins with cystic fibrosis. Sequenced by immunoSEQ multiplex PCR; TCRdb stores in-frame clones only, minus some. Among tens of thousands of clones listed, more than 60% were seen once. The specimen sequenced was blood. These receptors all stem from a girl aged 5 to 17 with cystic fibrosis.

CDR3 bases: TGTGCCAGCAGTCCTCATTGGCCCGAGCAGTACTTC. Protein product: CASSPHWPEQYF. The chain carries TRBV28 and TRBJ2-7; D not certain. In germline, CDR1 is MDHEN, CDR2 SYDVKM. Between the trimmed V and J ends, which lost 5 bases and 6 bases, there was a span of 11 bases. This CDR3 comprises 12 residues.

This clone was seen only a few times. The chain joins TRBV30 to TRBJ1-1; D unresolved. Germline V CDR1 and CDR2: GTSNPN, SVGIG (reference sequence). V shed 8 bases and J shed 7 bases, with 14 bases lying between them. The CDR3 covers 11 residues. The CDR3: CASQRQFEAFF. The CDR3 DNA reads TGTGCCAGCCAAAGGCAATTTGAAGCTTTCTTT.